This T cell receptor beta chain appears in the sequencing data of a study of graft-versus-host responses after intestinal transplantation. Looking at the study overall: Recipients had multivisceral, liver-intestinal, or isolated intestinal transplants. Anti-thymocyte globulin served as induction for all recipients, who then took tacrolimus and steroids for about three years.

The table came from immunoSEQ multiplex PCR; TCRdb's copy has only in-frame clones and leaves some out. The sample includes approximately 130,000 clones, around 90% of them seen just once. Study results and limitations: Analysis identified GvH clones in recipient marrow, with some appearing first in ileum or blood. Early post-transplant falls in HvG clones accompanied the peak levels of circulating GvH clones.

Germline V CDR1 and CDR2: MNHEY, SMNVEV (reference sequence). This CDR3 region has 16 residues. V gave up 7 bases and J gave up 6 bases; unmatched junction bases: 13. This clone occurred once. The antigen is unknown. The sequencing here drew on unstimulated CD4+ T cells sorted from spleen or lymph node cells, taken before intestinal transplant. The TCR was taken from a human donor who received an intestinal transplant. V is TRBV27 and J is TRBJ2-2; 8 bases map to TRBD1. DNA for the CDR3: TGTGCCAGCACACTCTCGACAGGGGAAGTAGCCGGGGAGCTGTTTTTT. This translates into CASTLSTGEVAGELFF.